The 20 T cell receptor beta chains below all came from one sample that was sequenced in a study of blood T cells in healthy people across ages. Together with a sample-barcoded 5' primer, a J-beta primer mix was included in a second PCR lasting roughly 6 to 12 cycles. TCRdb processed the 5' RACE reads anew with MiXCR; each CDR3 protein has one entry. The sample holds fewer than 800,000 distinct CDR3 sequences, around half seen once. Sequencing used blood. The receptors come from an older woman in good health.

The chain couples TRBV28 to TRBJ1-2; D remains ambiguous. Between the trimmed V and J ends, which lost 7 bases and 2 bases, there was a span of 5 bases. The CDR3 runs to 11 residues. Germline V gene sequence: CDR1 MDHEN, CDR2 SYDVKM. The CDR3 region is CASKANYGYTF. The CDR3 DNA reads TGTGCCAGCAAGGCAAACTATGGCTACACCTTC.

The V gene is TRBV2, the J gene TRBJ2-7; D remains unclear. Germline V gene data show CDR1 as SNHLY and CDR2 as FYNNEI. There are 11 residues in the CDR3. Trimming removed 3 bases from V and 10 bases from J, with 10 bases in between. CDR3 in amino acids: CASSDRWEQYF. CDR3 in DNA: TGTGCCAGCAGTGATCGCTGGGAACAGTACTTC. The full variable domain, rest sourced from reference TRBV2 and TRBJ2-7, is EPEVTQTPSHQVTQMGQEVILRCVPISNHLYFYWYRQILGQKVEFLVSFYNNEISEKSEIFDDQFSVERPDGSNFTLKIRSTKLEDSAMYFCASSDRWEQYFGPGTRLTVT.

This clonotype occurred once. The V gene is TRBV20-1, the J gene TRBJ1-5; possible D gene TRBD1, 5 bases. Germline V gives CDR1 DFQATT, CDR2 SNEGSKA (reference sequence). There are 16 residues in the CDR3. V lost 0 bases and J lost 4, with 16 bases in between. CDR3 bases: TGCAGTGCTAGAGACCGACAAACCGGGGGTAATCAGCCCCAGCATTTT. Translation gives CSARDRQTGGNQPQHF.

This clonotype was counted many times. CDR3 nucleotide sequence: TGCAGTGTACAACCCTATCAAAACAATGAGCAGTTCTTC. Translation gives CSVQPYQNNEQFF. The rearrangement links TRBV20-1 to TRBJ2-1; D gene unclear. Germline CDR1 and CDR2: DFQATT and SNEGSKA (reference sequence). V dropped 7 bases and J dropped 5 bases, with 15 bases sitting between them. This CDR3 contains 13 residues.

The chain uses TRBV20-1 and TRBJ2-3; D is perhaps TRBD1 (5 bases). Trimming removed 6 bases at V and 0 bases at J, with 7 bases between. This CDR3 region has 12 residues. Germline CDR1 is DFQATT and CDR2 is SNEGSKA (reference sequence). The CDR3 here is CSAGPSTDTQYF. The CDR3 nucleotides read TGCAGTGCGGGGCCTAGCACAGATACGCAGTATTTT.

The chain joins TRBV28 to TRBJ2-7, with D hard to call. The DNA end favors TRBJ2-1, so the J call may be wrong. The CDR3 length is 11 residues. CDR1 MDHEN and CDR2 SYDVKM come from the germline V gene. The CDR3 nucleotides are TGTGCCTCCGCTAAGGGATTTGAGCAGTTCTTC. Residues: CASAKGFEQFF.

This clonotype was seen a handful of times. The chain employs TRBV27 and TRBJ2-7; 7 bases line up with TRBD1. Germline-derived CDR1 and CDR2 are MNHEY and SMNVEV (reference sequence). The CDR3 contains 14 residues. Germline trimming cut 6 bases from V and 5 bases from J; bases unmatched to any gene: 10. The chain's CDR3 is CASRRQGSPNEQYF. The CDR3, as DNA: TGTGCCAGCAGAAGACAGGGTTCTCCTAACGAGCAGTACTTC.

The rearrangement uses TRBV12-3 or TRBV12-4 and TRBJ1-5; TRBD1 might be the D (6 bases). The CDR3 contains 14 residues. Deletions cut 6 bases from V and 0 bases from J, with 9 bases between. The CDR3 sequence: CASRRQASNQPQHF. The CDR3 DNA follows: TGTGCCAGCAGGAGACAGGCTAGCAATCAGCCCCAGCATTTT.

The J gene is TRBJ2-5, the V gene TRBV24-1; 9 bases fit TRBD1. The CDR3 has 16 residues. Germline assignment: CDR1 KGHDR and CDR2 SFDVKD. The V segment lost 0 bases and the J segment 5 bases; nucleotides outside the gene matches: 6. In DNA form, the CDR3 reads TGTGCCACCAGTGATTTGATGGACAGGGGAGGGGAGACCCAGTACTTC. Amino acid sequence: CATSDLMDRGGETQYF.

CDR3 in DNA: TGCAGTGCTAGAGAGGGGCTACCGGGGACCTATGGCTACACCTTC. Its protein is CSAREGLPGTYGYTF. V usage is TRBV20-1 and J usage is TRBJ1-2; D is possibly TRBD1 (5 bases). CDR3 length: 15 amino acids. With 0 bases removed from V and 4 bases from J, the gap between germline ends came to 15 bases. Germline CDR1 reads DFQATT; CDR2 reads SNEGSKA (reference sequence).

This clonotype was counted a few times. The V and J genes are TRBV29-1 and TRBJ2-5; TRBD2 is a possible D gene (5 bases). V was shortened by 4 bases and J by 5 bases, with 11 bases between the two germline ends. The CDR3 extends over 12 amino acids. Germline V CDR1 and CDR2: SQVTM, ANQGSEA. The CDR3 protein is CSVVRGLETQYF. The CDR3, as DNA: TGCAGCGTTGTTCGGGGATTGGAGACCCAGTACTTC.

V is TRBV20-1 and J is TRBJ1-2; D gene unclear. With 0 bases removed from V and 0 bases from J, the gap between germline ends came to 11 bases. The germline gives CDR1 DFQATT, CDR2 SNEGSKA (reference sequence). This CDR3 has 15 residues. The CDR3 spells CSARDMGLTNYGYTF. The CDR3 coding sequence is TGCAGTGCTAGAGATATGGGATTGACTAACTATGGCTACACCTTC.

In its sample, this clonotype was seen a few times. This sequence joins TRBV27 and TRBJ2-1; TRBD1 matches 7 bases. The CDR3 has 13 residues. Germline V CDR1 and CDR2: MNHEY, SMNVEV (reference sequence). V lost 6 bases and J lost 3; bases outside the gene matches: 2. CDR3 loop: CASRWDSYNEQFF. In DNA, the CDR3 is TGTGCCAGCAGATGGGACAGCTACAATGAGCAGTTCTTC.

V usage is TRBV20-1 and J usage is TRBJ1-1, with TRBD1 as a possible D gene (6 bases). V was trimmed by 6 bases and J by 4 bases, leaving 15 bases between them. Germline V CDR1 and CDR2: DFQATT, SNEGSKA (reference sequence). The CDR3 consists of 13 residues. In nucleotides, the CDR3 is TGCAGTGCCGGAGGGCGGGGGGCCACTGAAGCTTTCTTT. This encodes CSAGGRGATEAFF.

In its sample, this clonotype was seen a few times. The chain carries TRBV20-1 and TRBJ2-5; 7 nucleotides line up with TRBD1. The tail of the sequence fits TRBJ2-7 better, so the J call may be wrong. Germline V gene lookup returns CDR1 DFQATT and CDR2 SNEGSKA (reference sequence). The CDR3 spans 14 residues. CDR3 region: CSAQRARGPLEQYF. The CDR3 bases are TGCAGTGCCCAACGAGCGAGGGGGCCCCTCGAGCAGTACTTC.

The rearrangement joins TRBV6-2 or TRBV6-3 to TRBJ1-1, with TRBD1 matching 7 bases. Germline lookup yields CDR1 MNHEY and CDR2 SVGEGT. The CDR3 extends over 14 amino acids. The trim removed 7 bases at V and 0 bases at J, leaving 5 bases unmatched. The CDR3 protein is CASNRGQVNTEAFF. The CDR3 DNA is TGTGCCAGCAACCGAGGACAGGTGAACACTGAAGCTTTCTTT.

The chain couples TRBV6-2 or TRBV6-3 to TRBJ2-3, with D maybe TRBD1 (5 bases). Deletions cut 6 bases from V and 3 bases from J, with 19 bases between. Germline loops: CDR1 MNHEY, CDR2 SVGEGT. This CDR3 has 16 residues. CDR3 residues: CASRPNLGKGTDTQYF. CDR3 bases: TGTGCCAGCAGGCCTAACTTGGGAAAGGGGACAGATACGCAGTATTTT.

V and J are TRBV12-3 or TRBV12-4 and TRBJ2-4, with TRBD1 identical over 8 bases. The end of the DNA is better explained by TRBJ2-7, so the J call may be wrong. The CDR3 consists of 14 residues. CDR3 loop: CASTTGGRTYEQYF. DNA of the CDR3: TGTGCCAGCACCACAGGGGGAAGAACCTACGAGCAGTACTTC.

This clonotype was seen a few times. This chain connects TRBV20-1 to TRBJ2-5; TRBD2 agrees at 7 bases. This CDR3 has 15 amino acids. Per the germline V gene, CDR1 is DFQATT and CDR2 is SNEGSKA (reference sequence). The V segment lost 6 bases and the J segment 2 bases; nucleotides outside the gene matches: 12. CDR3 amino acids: CSATSAGDSQETQYF. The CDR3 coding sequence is TGCAGTGCCACCTCGGCGGGAGACTCTCAAGAGACCCAGTACTTC.

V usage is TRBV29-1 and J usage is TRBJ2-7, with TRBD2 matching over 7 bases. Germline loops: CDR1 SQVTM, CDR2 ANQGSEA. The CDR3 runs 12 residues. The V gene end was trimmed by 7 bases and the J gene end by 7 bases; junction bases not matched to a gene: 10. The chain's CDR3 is CSEGRDYGEQYF. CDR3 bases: TGCAGCGAGGGACGGGACTACGGGGAGCAGTACTTC.